A single sample is the source of the 32 T cell receptor beta chains below, sequenced in a study of T cells in Graves' hyperthyroidism and ophthalmopathy. Amplification of TCR beta CDR3 regions was performed using RNA transcripts as template. RT-PCR in the first round (using the HTBI primer set) targeted the TCR CDR3. TCRdb re-derived calls from the multiplex PCR reads in MiXCR, one entry per CDR3 protein. The data show hundreds of thousands of distinct CDR3 sequences, about a sixth seen once. The material sequenced was blood. These receptors were collected from a woman younger than 35 with Graves' hyperthyroidism.

This clonotype was counted at least ten times. The chain joins TRBV7-9 to TRBJ2-1, with TRBD2 matching over 14 bases. CDR1 and CDR2 from the germline V gene are SEHNR and FQNEAQ (reference sequence). This CDR3 has 15 amino acids. With V trimmed by 8 bases and J by 7 bases, 7 bases remained unmatched. This CDR3 reads CASPDRLAGGNEQFF. The CDR3 DNA sequence: TGTGCCAGCCCCGACCGACTAGCGGGAGGGAATGAGCAGTTCTTC.

This clonotype was seen many times. V is TRBV6-1 and J is TRBJ2-7; D uncertain. Germline values: CDR1 MNHNS, CDR2 SASEGT. The V and J ends lost 6 bases and 0 bases respectively, with 12 bases between them. The CDR3 extends over 14 amino acids. CDR3 sequence: CASSGQVNSYEQYF. CDR3 DNA: TGTGCCAGCAGCGGGCAGGTCAACTCCTACGAGCAGTACTTC.

The CDR3, as DNA: TGCAGCGTTGGCCTAGCTGCGGGCAATGAGCAGTTCTTC. Translation gives CSVGLAAGNEQFF. The rearrangement links TRBV29-1 to TRBJ2-1; the D gene is possibly TRBD2 (5 bases). From germline, CDR1 is SQVTM and CDR2 ANQGSEA. V shed 4 bases and J shed 6 bases, with 13 bases lying between them. The CDR3 spans 13 residues.

There are a few counts of this clonotype. V gene TRBV27 combines with J gene TRBJ1-6; D gene ambiguous. Germline values: CDR1 MNHEY, CDR2 SMNVEV (reference sequence). Trimming removed 2 bases from V and 0 bases from J, with 11 bases in between. The CDR3 consists of 17 residues. The CDR3 loop reads CASSLRIDSSYNSPLHF. In nucleotides, the CDR3 is TGTGCCAGCAGTTTACGTATCGATAGCTCCTATAATTCACCCCTCCACTTT.

This clonotype appeared a few times. The gene calls are TRBV4-1 and TRBJ2-7; 11 bases are shared with TRBD1. Trimming cost V 3 bases and J 4 bases; bases outside gene matches: 5. Germline V gives CDR1 MGHRA, CDR2 YSYEKL. The CDR3 is 15 amino acids. This chain's CDR3 is CASSQVGQGVYEQYF. CDR3 bases: TGCGCCAGCAGCCAGGTGGGACAGGGGGTTTACGAGCAGTACTTC.

The J gene is TRBJ2-7, the V gene TRBV5-4, with 13 bases fitting TRBD2. J gave up 2 bases and V 2 bases, and 7 bases lay outside the gene matches. The CDR3 is made up of 17 amino acids. Germline values: CDR1 SGHNT, CDR2 YYREEE (reference sequence). The DNA of the CDR3 is TGTGCCAGCAGCTTACGGACTAGCGGGAGAAAGACCTACGAGCAGTACTTC. Translating it yields CASSLRTSGRKTYEQYF.

This clonotype was seen at least ten times. The chain employs TRBV11-2 and TRBJ2-7; tentatively, D is TRBD1 (5 bases). The CDR3 runs to 14 residues. The V end lost 0 bases, the J end lost 5 bases, and 11 bases lay between the germline ends. The germline V gene encodes CDR1 SGHAT and CDR2 FQNNGV. The CDR3 nucleotides read TGTGCCAGCAGCTTAGAAGGCAGGGCACACGAGCAGTACTTC. Translating gives CASSLEGRAHEQYF.

The chain carries TRBV15 and TRBJ2-2, with D maybe TRBD1 (5 bases). This CDR3 has 15 amino acids. Germline V gives CDR1 LNHNV, CDR2 YYDKDF (reference sequence). V lost 8 bases and J 0 bases, leaving 13 bases between the germline ends. Here the CDR3 DNA reads TGTGCCACCGGGGCCGAAACAGCGAACACCGGGGAGCTGTTTTTT. This codes for CATGAETANTGELFF.

In its sample, this clonotype was seen many times. The chain carries TRBV12-3 or TRBV12-4 and TRBJ1-2; D perhaps matches TRBD1 (6 bases). Trimming stripped 5 bases from V and 4 bases from J, with 17 bases between. The CDR3 runs to 15 residues. The CDR3 spells CASSLDSFPSYGYTF. In DNA form, the CDR3 reads TGTGCCAGCAGTCTGGACAGTTTCCCTAGCTATGGCTACACCTTC.

This clonotype has a count of ten or more. This chain uses TRBV10-3 with TRBJ2-1; D remains ambiguous. V lost 0 bases and J lost 0, with 9 bases in between. CDR1 is ENHRY and CDR2 is SYGVKD in the germline V gene. This CDR3 is 16 amino acids long. CDR3 amino acids: CAISESWASSYNEQFF. Here the CDR3 DNA reads TGTGCCATCAGTGAGTCGTGGGCTAGCTCCTACAATGAGCAGTTCTTC.

J is TRBJ1-3 and V is TRBV20-1; D may be TRBD1 (6 bases). This CDR3 has 14 amino acids. CDR1 DFQATT and CDR2 SNEGSKA come from the germline V gene (reference sequence). The V end lost 4 bases, the J end lost 0 bases, and 10 bases lay between the germline ends. This chain's CDR3 is CSANNRASGNTIYF. As DNA, the CDR3 is TGCAGTGCTAATAACAGGGCCTCTGGAAACACCATATATTTT.

In its sample, this clonotype was seen many times. The DNA for the CDR3 is TGCAGTGCTATCTTTGTCAAGCCCTACGAGCAGTACTTC. Its translation is CSAIFVKPYEQYF. The chain carries TRBV20-1 and TRBJ2-7; no clear D. Germline CDR1 DFQATT, CDR2 SNEGSKA (reference sequence). There are 13 residues in the CDR3. Trimming cost V 4 bases and J 2 bases, with 12 bases left between them.

This chain joins TRBV5-4 and TRBJ2-2; D ambiguous. Trimming shortened V by 2 bases and J by 4 bases, and 6 bases separated the two germline ends. The CDR3 extends over 13 amino acids. The germline gives CDR1 SGHNT, CDR2 YYREEE (reference sequence). The CDR3 loop reads CASSFTSTGELFF. In DNA form, the CDR3 reads TGTGCCAGCAGCTTTACGAGCACCGGGGAGCTGTTTTTT.

In regard to this clonotype: A much larger clone is a single base away; this may be a read error. This chain uses TRBV7-2 with TRBJ2-7; D may match TRBD1 or TRBD2 (5 bases each). This CDR3 comprises 15 residues. In germline, CDR1 is SGHTA, CDR2 FQGNSA. CDR3 protein: CANSLAGTGYYEQYF. DNA for the CDR3: TGTGCCAACAGCTTAGCCGGGACGGGGTACTACGAGCAGTACTTC.

This chain links TRBV19 with TRBJ1-5, with 9 bases lining up with TRBD1. The V gene end was trimmed by 6 bases and the J gene end by 4 bases; junction bases not matched to a gene: 7. The CDR3 spans 15 residues. In germline, CDR1 is LNHDA, CDR2 SQIVND (reference sequence). The DNA of the CDR3 is TGTGCCAGTAGGAACCGGACAGGGGAGAATCAGCCCCAGCATTTT. The encoded protein is CASRNRTGENQPQHF.

This clonotype was found many times. The chain combines TRBV7-2 with TRBJ2-7; D uncertain. The CDR3 runs 12 residues. Germline CDR1 reads SGHTA; CDR2 reads FQGNSA. Trimming removed 5 bases at V and 2 bases at J, with 7 bases between. The CDR3 nucleotides are TGTGCCAGCAGCCATGATACCTACGAGCAGTACTTC. Encoded protein: CASSHDTYEQYF.

This clonotype was picked up many times. The rearrangement joins TRBV2 to TRBJ1-1; D is possibly TRBD1 (5 bases). The CDR3 covers 13 residues. Germline CDR1 is SNHLY and CDR2 is FYNNEI. Between the trimmed V and J ends, which lost 6 bases and 4 bases, there was a span of 12 bases. The DNA for the CDR3 is TGTGCCAGCAGGGATGGGGGGACCACTGAAGCTTTCTTT. Its translation: CASRDGGTTEAFF.

This chain joins TRBV6-1 and TRBJ2-7, with 9 bases matching TRBD1. CDR1 and CDR2 (germline): MNHNS, SASEGT. The CDR3 spans 17 residues. J was trimmed by 1 base and V by 5 bases; bases with no gene match: 12. The CDR3 DNA reads as TGTGCCAGCAGTTCGTCCCGGGACAGGGTGAGGTCCTACGAGCAGTACTTC. Translation gives CASSSSRDRVRSYEQYF.

This clonotype was seen repeatedly, ten times or more. This chain joins TRBV28 and TRBJ2-7; 14 bases are a match to TRBD2. The germline CDR1 and CDR2 sequences are MDHEN and SYDVKM. This CDR3 region has 17 residues. With 4 bases clipped from V and 2 bases from J, the junction kept 7 bases outside the gene matches. This chain's CDR3 is CASSSRLAGGSPYEQYF. The CDR3 nucleotides read TGTGCCAGCAGTTCTCGACTAGCGGGAGGGAGTCCCTACGAGCAGTACTTC.

There are many counts of this clonotype. The V gene is TRBV4-2, the J gene TRBJ2-5, with D perhaps TRBD2 (5 bases). Germline V lookup: CDR1 LGHNA, CDR2 YNFKEQ. The V end lost 1 base, the J end lost 5 bases, and 11 bases lay between the germline ends. The CDR3 has 14 residues. CDR3 protein: CASSQAEGWETQYF. DNA for the CDR3: TGTGCCAGCAGCCAAGCTGAGGGATGGGAGACCCAGTACTTC.

This clonotype was seen ten or more times. This chain joins TRBV24-1 and TRBJ1-2; D might be TRBD1 (6 bases). The CDR3 totals 13 residues. Germline CDR1 and CDR2: KGHDR and SFDVKD. V shed 0 bases and J shed 5 bases, with 6 bases lying between them. CDR3 loop: CATSDLTGYGYTF. The DNA of the CDR3 is TGTGCCACCAGTGATTTGACAGGGTATGGCTACACCTTC.

J is TRBJ2-7 and V is TRBV10-3; D is ambiguous. Looked up from germline, CDR1 is ENHRY and CDR2 is SYGVKD. The CDR3 runs 12 residues. The V gene lost 0 bases and the J gene lost 7 bases, with 7 bases spanning the gap. This CDR3 reads CAISESKPEQYF. The CDR3 nucleotides are TGTGCCATCAGTGAGTCGAAACCAGAGCAGTACTTC.

Many counts were recorded for this clonotype. This chain links TRBV5-6 with TRBJ2-5, with D possibly being TRBD1 or TRBD2 (6 bases each). The length of the CDR3 is 14 residues. Trimming cost V 0 bases and J 4 bases, with 10 bases left between them. CDR1 is SGHDT and CDR2 is YYEEEE in the germline V gene. The CDR3 spells CASSLVGGAETQYF. CDR3 nucleotide sequence: TGTGCCAGCAGCTTGGTGGGGGGCGCAGAGACCCAGTACTTC.

This chain links TRBV6-1 with TRBJ1-2, with D tentatively TRBD1 (6 bases). V was trimmed by 10 bases and J by 8 bases, leaving 14 bases between them. Germline V gene lookup returns CDR1 MNHNS and CDR2 SASEGT. The CDR3 spans 11 residues. The DNA of the CDR3 is TGTGCCACTAGACAGGTTGACGGCTACACCTTC. It encodes CATRQVDGYTF.

This sequence joins TRBV10-3 and TRBJ1-1; possible D gene TRBD1, 5 bases. CDR3 size: 12 residues. Germline lookup yields CDR1 ENHRY and CDR2 SYGVKD. The V gene lost 9 bases and the J gene lost 5 bases, with 13 bases spanning the gap. The CDR3 here is CAIGTARTEAFF. In DNA, the CDR3 is TGTGCCATAGGGACGGCGAGGACTGAAGCTTTCTTT.

This clonotype showed up just a few times. V usage is TRBV28 and J usage is TRBJ2-5; maybe TRBD2 (5 bases). Trimming removed 2 bases from V and 5 bases from J, with 12 bases in between. Germline V gene sequence: CDR1 MDHEN, CDR2 SYDVKM. CDR3 length: 14 amino acids. The CDR3 bases are TGTGCCAGCAGTTTAACGACGGGGTGGGAGACCCAGTACTTC. This sequence encodes CASSLTTGWETQYF.

This clonotype was observed many times. The V call is TRBV11-3, the J call TRBJ2-5; D is uncertain. Germline assignment: CDR1 SGHNT and CDR2 YENEEA. The CDR3 is made up of 14 amino acids. V was trimmed by 4 bases and J by 1 base, leaving 10 bases between them. This CDR3 reads CASSSRHSQETQYF. DNA for the CDR3: TGTGCCAGCAGCTCTCGACACTCCCAAGAGACCCAGTACTTC.

The chain recombines TRBV4-1 with TRBJ1-3; D gene uncertain. V was trimmed by 6 bases and J by 1 base, leaving 25 bases between them. Germline CDR1 and CDR2: MGHRA and YSYEKL. The CDR3 is 19 residues long. CDR3 DNA: TGCGCCAGCAGGGGAATCCCATCCATTGGGGAAACTTCTGGAAACACCATATATTTT. Encoded protein: CASRGIPSIGETSGNTIYF.

This chain links TRBV19 with TRBJ1-5; 8 nucleotides line up with TRBD1. The CDR3 totals 15 residues. CDR1 LNHDA and CDR2 SQIVND come from the germline V gene (reference sequence). Germline trimming cut 7 bases from V and 2 bases from J; bases unmatched to any gene: 7. CDR3: CASISSTGGNQPQHF. As DNA, the CDR3 is TGTGCCAGTATTAGCTCGACAGGGGGCAATCAGCCCCAGCATTTT.

The rearrangement uses TRBV7-2 and TRBJ2-7; D is perhaps TRBD1 or TRBD2 (6 bases each). Germline CDR1 reads SGHTA; CDR2 reads FQGNSA. Trimming stripped 2 bases from V and 3 bases from J, with 14 bases between. There are 15 residues in the CDR3. The CDR3 sequence is CASSLRGTPIYEQYF. CDR3 in DNA: TGTGCCAGCAGCTTACGCGGGACACCTATCTACGAGCAGTACTTC.

Ten or more counts support this clonotype. The CDR3 here is CASSEGRATNEKLFF. As DNA, the CDR3 is TGTGCCAGCAGTGAGGGGAGGGCGACTAATGAAAAACTGTTTTTT. The chain is built from TRBV2 and TRBJ1-4, with no clear D. CDR1 is SNHLY, CDR2 FYNNEI, per germline. V shed 3 bases and J shed 2 bases, with 10 bases lying between them. This CDR3 is built from 15 residues.

The rearrangement uses TRBV15 and TRBJ2-1; the D call may be TRBD1 or TRBD2 (5 bases each). Germline lookup yields CDR1 LNHNV and CDR2 YYDKDF (reference sequence). V dropped 0 bases and J dropped 1 base, with 7 bases sitting between them. This CDR3 comprises 15 residues. CDR3 protein: CATSREGESYNEQFF. CDR3 nucleotide sequence: TGTGCCACCAGCAGAGAGGGGGAATCCTACAATGAGCAGTTCTTC.